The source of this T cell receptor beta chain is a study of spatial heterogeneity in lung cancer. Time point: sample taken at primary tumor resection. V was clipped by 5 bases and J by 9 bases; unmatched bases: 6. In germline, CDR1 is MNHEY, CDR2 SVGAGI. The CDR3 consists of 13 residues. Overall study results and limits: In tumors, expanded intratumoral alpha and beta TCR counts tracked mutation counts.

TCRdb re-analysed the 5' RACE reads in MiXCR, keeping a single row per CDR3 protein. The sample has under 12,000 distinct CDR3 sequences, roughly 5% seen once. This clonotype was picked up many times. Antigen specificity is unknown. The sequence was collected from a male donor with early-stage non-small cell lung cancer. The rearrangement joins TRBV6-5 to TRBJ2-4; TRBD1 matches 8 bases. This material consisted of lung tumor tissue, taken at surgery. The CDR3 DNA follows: TGTGCCAGCAGTAGGGGGACAGGCAGCATTCAGTACTTC. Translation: CASSRGTGSIQYF.